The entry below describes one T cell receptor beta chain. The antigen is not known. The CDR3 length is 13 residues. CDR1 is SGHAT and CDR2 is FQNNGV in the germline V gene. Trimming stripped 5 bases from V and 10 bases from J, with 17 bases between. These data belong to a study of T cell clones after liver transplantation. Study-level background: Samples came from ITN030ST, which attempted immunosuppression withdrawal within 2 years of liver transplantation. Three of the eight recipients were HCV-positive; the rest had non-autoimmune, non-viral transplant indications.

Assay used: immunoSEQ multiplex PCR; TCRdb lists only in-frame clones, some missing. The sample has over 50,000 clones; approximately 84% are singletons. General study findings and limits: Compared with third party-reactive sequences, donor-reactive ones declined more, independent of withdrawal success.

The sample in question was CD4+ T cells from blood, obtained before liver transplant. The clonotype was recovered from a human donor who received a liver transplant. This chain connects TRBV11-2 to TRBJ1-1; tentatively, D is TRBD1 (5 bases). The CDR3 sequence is CASSHLDSGVAFF. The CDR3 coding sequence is TGTGCCAGCAGCCATCTTGACAGCGGGGTAGCTTTCTTT.